By sample fraction, the clone carrying this T cell receptor beta chain is medium-sized. This specimen belongs to a study of T cell changes during pregnancy in multiple sclerosis. After removal of 7 bases from V and 1 base from J, the junction contained 5 bases not matched to a gene. The V gene's germline CDR1 is MDHEN and CDR2 SYDVKM. This CDR3 region has 14 residues. Libraries were prepared by immunoSEQ multiplex PCR; TCRdb keeps only in-frame clonotypes and omits some of them. In the table there are 40,000 or so clones, 90% to 95% of which are singletons. J is TRBJ1-1 and V is TRBV28, with 8 bases that match TRBD1. This material consisted of peripheral blood, taken before pregnancy. This TCR was recovered from a female donor with multiple sclerosis, enrolled in a pregnancy study. The CDR3 is CASKRDRRNTEAFF. CDR3 coding DNA: TGTGCCAGCAAGCGGGACAGGAGGAACACTGAAGCTTTCTTT. The whole variable domain, filled in from reference TRBV28 and TRBJ1-1, reads DVKVTQSSRYLVKRTGEKVFLECVQDMDHENMFWYRQDPGLGLRLIYFSYDVKMKEKGDIPEGYSVSREKKERFSLILESASTNQTSMYLCASKRDRRNTEAFFGQGTRLTVV.